The clone carrying this TCR beta chain was detected once. This specimen includes other DNA sequences encoding the same CDR3. The CDR3 length is 11 residues. Germline CDR1 is MDHEN and CDR2 is SYDVKM. Trimming shortened V by 1 base and J by 8 bases, and 5 bases separated the two germline ends. The repertoire was sequenced with immunoSEQ multiplex PCR; TCRdb's copy has only in-frame clones and lacks some. Among about 390,000 clones, approximately 90% were seen once, and the ten largest hold 10%. Allocation to cohorts depended on clinical history reported by the participants. The sample is drawn from a study of blood T cell repertoires in COVID-19. Study-level background: T cells, B-cell-depleted T cells, or PBMCs provided the cDNA or gDNA that served as material.

V is TRBV28 and J is TRBJ1-1; no definite D call. The receptor's source is a woman between 45 and 60 years old who had recovered from COVID-19. What was sequenced was PBMCs or T cells enriched from blood (not recorded which). The CDR3: CASSLSREAFF. In DNA, the CDR3 is TGTGCCAGCAGTTTATCCAGGGAAGCTTTCTTT.